Each of the 16 T cell receptor beta chains below was sequenced from the same sample in a study of CD8+CD57+ T cells in acquired aplastic anemia. For sequencing, patients were chosen who had shown expansion of CD8+CD57+ cells by flow cytometry. Genomic DNA served as template for TCR beta VDJ and CDR3 profiling. TCRdb reprocessed the reads via MiXCR and lists one record per CDR3 protein. This table has some 150,000 distinct CDR3 sequences, about 45% appearing once. The sequenced material came from sorted CD4+, CD8+, or CD8+CD57+ T cells (not recorded which) from PBMCs. The receptors stem from a human donor with aplastic anemia.

This clonotype has at least ten counts. The chain links TRBV19 to TRBJ1-3; no reliable D call. The V gene's germline CDR1 is LNHDA and CDR2 SQIVND (reference sequence). This CDR3 comprises 14 residues. Trimming removed 7 bases from V and 2 bases from J, with 12 bases in between. The CDR3 protein is CASKAPGAGNTIYF. In nucleotides, the CDR3 is TGTGCCAGTAAGGCGCCCGGAGCTGGAAACACCATATATTTT.

V and J are TRBV5-4 and TRBJ2-1, with a weak D call TRBD2 (6 bases). There are 16 residues in the CDR3. V lost 0 bases and J 5 bases, leaving 15 bases between the germline ends. Germline CDR1 and CDR2: SGHNT and YYREEE (reference sequence). The CDR3 reads CASSLGGAASHNEQFF. The CDR3 DNA reads TGTGCCAGCAGCTTGGGCGGGGCGGCTTCTCACAATGAGCAGTTCTTC.

The chain links TRBV7-3 to TRBJ2-5, with TRBD1 matching 12 bases. The CDR3 is made up of 15 amino acids. The germline V gene has CDR1 SGHTA and CDR2 FQGTGA. After removal of 3 bases from V and 5 bases from J, the junction contained 4 bases not matched to a gene. In DNA form, the CDR3 reads TGTGCCAGCAGCTTGGGACAGGGGGCAGTCGAGACCCAGTACTTC. Protein sequence: CASSLGQGAVETQYF.

This clonotype has ten or more counts. The genes are TRBV2 and TRBJ1-3, with a tentative D call TRBD1 (5 bases). Germline-derived CDR1 and CDR2 are SNHLY and FYNNEI. Trimming pared 2 bases from V and 1 base from J, leaving 9 bases between. The CDR3 totals 15 residues. The CDR3 nucleotides are TGTGCCAGCAGTGAATCAGGGTATTCTGGAAACACCATATATTTT. Protein product: CASSESGYSGNTIYF. Together with reference TRBV2 and TRBJ1-3, the CDR3 gives the full variable domain: EPEVTQTPSHQVTQMGQEVILRCVPISNHLYFYWYRQILGQKVEFLVSFYNNEISEKSEIFDDQFSVERPDGSNFTLKIRSTKLEDSAMYFCASSESGYSGNTIYFGEGSWLTVV.

V gene TRBV2 combines with J gene TRBJ1-1, with 8 bases that match TRBD1. There are 13 residues in the CDR3. With 7 bases clipped from V and 4 bases from J, the junction kept 5 bases outside the gene matches. The germline gives CDR1 SNHLY, CDR2 FYNNEI. CDR3 sequence (DNA): TGTGCCAGCACGGACAGGGTTGGCACTGAAGCTTTCTTT. Amino acid sequence: CASTDRVGTEAFF.

V usage is TRBV2 and J usage is TRBJ2-2; TRBD1 agrees at 9 bases. The CDR3 totals 16 residues. The V and J ends lost 4 bases and 1 base, in that order; junction bases with no gene match: 4. Germline CDR1 reads SNHLY; CDR2 reads FYNNEI. The CDR3 bases are TGTGCCAGCAGTGCACAGGGGGCTAAGAACACCGGGGAGCTGTTTTTT. It yields the protein CASSAQGAKNTGELFF.

The J gene is TRBJ1-1, the V gene TRBV5-4; D gene ambiguous. CDR1 SGHNT and CDR2 YYREEE come from the germline V gene (reference sequence). Deletions cut 7 bases from V and 0 bases from J, with 10 bases between. The CDR3 contains 13 residues. The CDR3 coding sequence is TGTGCCAGCCTGGACTCCTTGAACACTGAAGCTTTCTTT. Its translation: CASLDSLNTEAFF.

The chain joins TRBV7-9 to TRBJ1-6, with D unresolved. The CDR3 runs 13 residues. Deletions cut 5 bases from V and 13 bases from J, with 15 bases between. Germline CDR1 reads SEHNR; CDR2 reads FQNEAQ (reference sequence). The CDR3 protein is CASSHVDGEPLHF. DNA for the CDR3: TGTGCCAGCAGCCACGTTGACGGTGAGCCCCTCCACTTT.

This clonotype occurred once. Possible read error: a much larger clone is one base away. The J gene is TRBJ2-7, the V gene TRBV3-1; D might be TRBD2 (6 bases). Germline V gene lookup returns CDR1 LGHDT and CDR2 YNNKEL (reference sequence). The CDR3 totals 14 residues. Trimming took off 4 bases at V and 3 bases at J, with 13 bases between the two ends. CDR3 in DNA: TGTGCCAGCAGCCGACTAGTGGGGGTCTACGAGCAGTACTTC. Protein: CASSRLVGVYEQYF.

This clonotype is medium-sized within its sample. The rearrangement uses TRBV7-6 and TRBJ1-3; D not resolved. This CDR3 is built from 13 residues. Germline V lookup: CDR1 SGHVS, CDR2 FNYEAQ. Trimming stripped 0 bases from V and 5 bases from J, with 5 bases between. The CDR3 loop is CASSLADRNTIYF. CDR3 nucleotide sequence: TGTGCCAGCAGCTTAGCGGACCGAAACACCATATATTTT.

CDR3 sequence (DNA): TGTGCCAGCAGTGAATTCGGGGGCAGCTATGGCTACACCTTC. Amino acids: CASSEFGGSYGYTF. The chain uses TRBV25-1 and TRBJ1-2; a weak D match, TRBD1 (6 bases). Between the trimmed V and J ends, which lost 1 base and 4 bases, there was a span of 10 bases. The CDR3 covers 14 residues. Germline CDR1 is MGHDK and CDR2 is SYGVNS.

This clonotype showed up just once. V and J are TRBV19 and TRBJ2-1; no clear D gene. Trimming took off 2 bases at V and 5 bases at J, with 13 bases between the two ends. CDR3 length equals 15 residues. Germline CDR1 LNHDA, CDR2 SQIVND (reference sequence). This chain's CDR3 is CASSIRAAGNNEQFF. CDR3 in DNA: TGTGCCAGTAGTATAAGGGCTGCCGGAAACAATGAGCAGTTCTTC.

This clonotype was found a few times. This may come from a read error, since a much larger clone is one base off. The CDR3 sequence: CASSETGVFTGAFF. CDR3 DNA sequence: TGTGCCAGCAGCGAAACAGGGGTATTCACTGGAGCTTTCTTT. The gene calls are TRBV9 and TRBJ1-1, with TRBD1 matching 7 bases. Germline CDR1 reads SGDLS; CDR2 reads YYNGEE. There are 14 residues in the CDR3.

This clonotype was seen at least ten times. The genes are TRBV29-1 and TRBJ2-1; possible D gene TRBD1, 5 bases. The CDR3 contains 14 residues. V lost 2 bases to trimming and J lost 0 bases, with 8 bases between them. Germline V gene lookup returns CDR1 SQVTM and CDR2 ANQGSEA. Here the CDR3 reads CSVENRSSYNEQFF. CDR3 nucleotides: TGCAGCGTTGAAAACAGGAGCTCCTACAATGAGCAGTTCTTC.

Worth noting for this clonotype: A much larger clone is a single base away; this may be a read error. The chain combines TRBV7-9 with TRBJ1-1; D gene unclear. Germline CDR1 reads SEHNR; CDR2 reads FQNEAQ (reference sequence). CDR3 length: 12 amino acids. The CDR3 protein is CAGSFTQQLAFF. CDR3 coding DNA: TGTGCCGGCAGCTTTACTCAGCAATTAGCTTTCTTT.

This clonotype was recorded at least ten times. The chain has TRBV7-6 and TRBJ2-3, with 10 positions matching TRBD2. The CDR3 is made up of 16 amino acids. Germline V gene sequence: CDR1 SGHVS, CDR2 FNYEAQ. V trimming: 1 base; J trimming: 0 bases; junction bases outside the gene matches: 1. The DNA of the CDR3 is TGTGCCAGCAGCTTAGGAGCGGGGGGGAGCACAGATACGCAGTATTTT. Translation: CASSLGAGGSTDTQYF. Full variable domain (missing parts from reference TRBV7-6 and TRBJ2-3): GAGVSQSPRYKVTKRGQDVALRCDPISGHVSLYWYRQALGQGPEFLTYFNYEAQQDKSGLPNDRFSAERPEGSISTLTIQRTEQRDSAMYRCASSLGAGGSTDTQYFGPGTRLTVL.